A single sample gave rise to the 30 T cell receptor beta chains below, sequenced in a study of Ad26.COV2.S vaccination and SARS-CoV-2 variants. As for treatment: over 15 received Ad26.COV2.S at low or high dose, single or two shots; 5 received placebo; per-sample allocation not given. The study sampled participants on day 63 after the first vaccine or placebo injection. Profiled with immunoSEQ multiplex PCR; TCRdb holds only in-frame clones, not every one. The table records 200,000 to 300,000 clones, roughly nine tenths of them present only once. This specimen consisted of peripheral blood, obtained in a trial of Ad26.COV2.S vaccine versus placebo. These receptors were obtained from a person aged 18 to 65 who received the Ad26.COV2.S COVID-19 vaccine or a placebo.

The CDR3 is CASRIMNTGELFF. In nucleotides, the CDR3 is TGTGCCAGCAGGATTATGAACACCGGGGAGCTGTTTTTT. J is TRBJ2-2 and V is TRBV6-5; D unresolved. V shed 6 bases and J shed 1 base, with 6 bases lying between them. The CDR3 covers 13 residues. Germline CDR1 reads MNHEY; CDR2 reads SVGAGI.

The V and J genes are TRBV25-1 and TRBJ2-3; 7 nucleotides align to TRBD1. The CDR3 spans 17 residues. Germline V lookup: CDR1 MGHDK, CDR2 SYGVNS. The V and J ends lost 3 bases and 4 bases, in that order; junction bases with no gene match: 13. The CDR3 bases are TGTGCCAGCAGTGACCCACGACAGGGTACTTATTCAGATACGCAGTATTTT. It yields the protein CASSDPRQGTYSDTQYF.

V usage is TRBV27 and J usage is TRBJ2-2; TRBD2 aligns across 7 bases. Unmatched junction bases numbered 12, after V lost 6 bases and J lost 2 bases. This CDR3 comprises 17 residues. CDR1 MNHEY and CDR2 SMNVEV come from the germline V gene (reference sequence). The CDR3 region has the DNA TGTGCCAGCAGGTCATATGCGCGGGGGTTAAACACCGGGGAGCTGTTTTTT. It is translated as CASRSYARGLNTGELFF.

The gene calls are TRBV15 and TRBJ1-3, with D uncertain. Germline CDR1 LNHNV, CDR2 YYDKDF (reference sequence). This CDR3 has 16 amino acids. Trimming removed 0 bases at V and 0 bases at J, with 9 bases between. The CDR3 nucleotides are TGTGCCACCAGCAGAGATTATGTCCACTCTGGAAACACCATATATTTT. Amino acids: CATSRDYVHSGNTIYF.

This clone came up a few times. The J gene is TRBJ1-1, the V gene TRBV6-2 or TRBV6-3, with a weak D call TRBD1 (5 bases). Trimming cost V 2 bases and J 4 bases, with 14 bases left between them. Looked up from germline, CDR1 is MNHEY and CDR2 is SVGEGT. The CDR3 is 15 amino acids. The CDR3 coding sequence is TGTGCCAGCAGTTACCCCAGGGAGCTGGGCACTGAAGCTTTCTTT. This sequence encodes CASSYPRELGTEAFF.

The chain is built from TRBV2 and TRBJ2-7; D might be TRBD1 or TRBD2, each matching 5 bases. Germline V gives CDR1 SNHLY, CDR2 FYNNEI. The V gene lost 6 bases and the J gene lost 0 bases, with 12 bases spanning the gap. The CDR3 loop spans 14 amino acids. Here the CDR3 reads CASRTGTASYEQYF. In DNA, the CDR3 is TGTGCCAGCAGGACTGGGACGGCCTCCTACGAGCAGTACTTC. Full variable domain (outside the CDR3, taken from reference TRBV2 and TRBJ2-7): EPEVTQTPSHQVTQMGQEVILRCVPISNHLYFYWYRQILGQKVEFLVSFYNNEISEKSEIFDDQFSVERPDGSNFTLKIRSTKLEDSAMYFCASRTGTASYEQYFGPGTRLTVT.

This clone was found many times. J is TRBJ2-2 and V is TRBV9; D remains ambiguous. The V end lost 3 bases, the J end lost 7 bases, and 4 bases lay between the germline ends. Germline CDR1 and CDR2: SGDLS and YYNGEE. This CDR3 has 11 residues. Written as DNA, the CDR3 is TGTGCCAGCAGCGCCTTCGGGGAGCTGTTTTTT. The encoded protein is CASSAFGELFF.

The V gene is TRBV19, the J gene TRBJ2-3, with 11 nucleotides matching TRBD2. The J segment lost 2 bases and the V segment lost 7 bases, leaving 8 bases of the junction unmatched. This CDR3 contains 16 residues. Germline V lookup: CDR1 LNHDA, CDR2 SQIVND (reference sequence). Here the CDR3 DNA reads TGTGCCAGTACGATTGGGGGACTAGCGGCCACAGATACGCAGTATTTT. Protein product: CASTIGGLAATDTQYF.

This rearrangement joins TRBV19 to TRBJ1-5; D is uncertain. Germline V CDR1 and CDR2: LNHDA, SQIVND (reference sequence). The CDR3 totals 14 residues. Trimming took 3 bases from V and 4 from J, leaving 10 bases between them. CDR3 DNA: TGTGCCAGTAGTATTGGACGGAGGAATCAGCCCCAGCATTTT. Amino acid sequence: CASSIGRRNQPQHF.

This chain joins TRBV27 and TRBJ1-4, with 8 bases lining up with TRBD1. There are 16 residues in the CDR3. Germline CDR1 reads MNHEY; CDR2 reads SMNVEV (reference sequence). With V trimmed by 5 bases and J by 8 bases, 13 bases remained unmatched. The CDR3 region has the DNA TGTGCCAGCAGTATTTCGGGACAGGCGACGGTGGAAAAACTGTTTTTT. It encodes CASSISGQATVEKLFF.

This chain connects TRBV3-1 (or the pseudogene TRBV3-2) to TRBJ2-1; D unresolved. The CDR3 has 16 amino acids. The germline V gene has CDR1 LGHDT and CDR2 YNNKEL (reference sequence). V lost 4 bases to trimming and J lost 8 bases, with 21 bases between them. The CDR3 sequence: CASSLKGTARQDEQFF. CDR3 in DNA: TGTGCCAGCAGCCTGAAGGGCACGGCGCGGCAAGATGAGCAGTTCTTC.

This chain links TRBV10-3 with TRBJ2-2; 9 bases align to TRBD1. The germline V gene has CDR1 ENHRY and CDR2 SYGVKD. The CDR3 has 17 amino acids. J was trimmed by 4 bases and V by 6 bases; bases with no gene match: 12. The CDR3 coding sequence is TGTGCCATCAGAGCTCCGACAGGACAGGGGAGCACCGGGGAGCTGTTTTTT. Its protein product is CAIRAPTGQGSTGELFF.

This clone was counted a few times. The CDR3 loop is CASSLDSWTEAFF. DNA of the CDR3: TGTGCCAGCAGCTTAGACAGTTGGACTGAAGCTTTCTTT. The V gene is TRBV7-9, the J gene TRBJ1-1; D not certain. The length of the CDR3 is 13 residues. The V gene lost 1 base and the J gene lost 5 bases, with 8 bases spanning the gap. Germline CDR1 reads SEHNR; CDR2 reads FQNEAQ (reference sequence). Full variable domain (remainder filled in from reference TRBV7-9 and TRBJ1-1): DTGVSQNPRHKITKRGQNVTFRCDPISEHNRLYWYRQTLGQGPEFLTYFQNEAQLEKSRLLSDRFSAERPKGSFSTLEIQRTEQGDSAMYLCASSLDSWTEAFFGQGTRLTVV.

This chain's CDR3 is CASSMDSSLHTGELFF. CDR3 DNA: TGTGCCAGCAGTATGGACAGCTCCCTTCACACCGGGGAGCTGTTTTTT. The rearrangement links TRBV6-2 or TRBV6-3 to TRBJ2-2; maybe TRBD1 (6 bases). This CDR3 is 16 amino acids long. Germline V gene sequence: CDR1 MNHEY, CDR2 SVGEGT. The V end lost 5 bases, the J end lost 3 bases, and 16 bases lay between the germline ends.

CDR3 residues: CASSEAWGNYGYTF. In nucleotides, the CDR3 is TGTGCCAGCAGTGAAGCGTGGGGAAACTATGGCTACACCTTC. This chain joins TRBV6-1 and TRBJ1-2; D not certain. This CDR3 is 14 amino acids long. Germline V gene lookup returns CDR1 MNHNS and CDR2 SASEGT. Trimming removed 0 bases from V and 2 bases from J, with 7 bases in between.

The chain employs TRBV5-1 and TRBJ2-5; D is unresolved. V was pared by 0 bases and J by 5 bases, with 8 bases between. The CDR3 contains 13 residues. Germline CDR1 is SGHRS and CDR2 is YFSETQ. The CDR3 DNA sequence: TGCGCCAGCAGCTTGGGGCCAACCGAGACCCAGTACTTC. Translating it yields CASSLGPTETQYF.

This clone was detected once. CDR3 sequence: CATSPAAEYGYTF. CDR3 DNA: TGTGCCACCAGTCCCGCCGCAGAATATGGCTACACCTTC. The V and J genes are TRBV24-1 and TRBJ1-2; D uncertain. Trimming pared 6 bases from V and 5 bases from J, leaving 12 bases between. The CDR3 loop spans 13 amino acids. CDR1 is KGHDR and CDR2 is SFDVKD in the germline V gene.

V gene TRBV6-5 combines with J gene TRBJ1-5; D possibly corresponds to TRBD1 (6 bases). The germline V gene has CDR1 MNHEY and CDR2 SVGAGI. Deletions cut 8 bases from V and 3 bases from J, with 11 bases between. This CDR3 contains 13 residues. CDR3 nucleotide sequence: TGTGCCAGCGGCGGGGGACACAATCAGCCCCAGCATTTT. Translation gives CASGGGHNQPQHF.

This clone was recorded a few times. The chain uses TRBV11-2 and TRBJ1-3; perhaps TRBD1 as D (5 bases). Trimming removed 5 bases at V and 4 bases at J, with 15 bases between. Germline CDR1 is SGHAT and CDR2 is FQNNGV. The CDR3 length is 15 residues. The DNA for the CDR3 is TGTGCCAGCAGCCCCGCGGGGCGCCAAGGAAACACCATATATTTT. It yields the protein CASSPAGRQGNTIYF.

This sequence joins TRBV7-9 and TRBJ1-2; D unclear. V was trimmed by 3 bases and J by 1 base, leaving 9 bases between them. Germline CDR1 is SEHNR and CDR2 is FQNEAQ (reference sequence). CDR3 length equals 14 residues. The CDR3 loop reads CASSFPGGNYGYTF. The CDR3 nucleotides read TGTGCCAGCAGCTTCCCTGGCGGTAACTATGGCTACACCTTC.

CDR3 loop: CASSHQRTDPGYTF. DNA for the CDR3: TGTGCCAGTAGTCACCAACGGACGGACCCTGGCTACACCTTC. This sequence joins TRBV19 and TRBJ1-2; D uncertain. The germline V and J ends were trimmed by 5 bases and 7 bases, with 17 bases remaining between them. Germline loops: CDR1 LNHDA, CDR2 SQIVND (reference sequence). The CDR3 consists of 14 residues. The full variable domain, completed using reference TRBV19 and TRBJ1-2, is DGGITQSPKYLFRKEGQNVTLSCEQNLNHDAMYWYRQDPGQGLRLIYYSQIVNDFQKGDIAEGYSVSREKKESFPLTVTSAQKNPTAFYLCASSHQRTDPGYTFGSGTRLTVV.

The CDR3 is CASSITQTGELFF. CDR3 in DNA: TGTGCCAGCAGCATCACTCAGACCGGGGAGCTGTTTTTT. V is TRBV7-2 and J is TRBJ2-2; D not certain. The CDR3 runs to 13 residues. V was cut by 5 bases and J by 5 bases, with 9 bases left in between. CDR1 and CDR2 from the germline V gene are SGHTA and FQGNSA.

The V and J genes are TRBV18 and TRBJ2-7, with a possible D match to TRBD2 (6 bases). This CDR3 contains 13 residues. Trimming removed 4 bases from V and 3 bases from J, with 10 bases in between. CDR1 is KGHSH and CDR2 is LQKENI in the germline V gene. CDR3 sequence: CASSLVGGYEQYV. The CDR3 nucleotides are TGTGCCAGCTCACTAGTCGGGGGCTACGAGCAGTACGTC.

This sequence joins TRBV24-1 and TRBJ2-1; 7 bases match TRBD2. The germline V gene encodes CDR1 KGHDR and CDR2 SFDVKD. After removal of 3 bases from V and 3 bases from J, the junction contained 7 bases not matched to a gene. There are 16 residues in the CDR3. CDR3 nucleotide sequence: TGTGCCACCAGTGATGATAGCGGGTCTCTCTACAATGAGCAGTTCTTC. Residues: CATSDDSGSLYNEQFF.

The chain couples TRBV5-8 to TRBJ2-3, with 12 positions matching TRBD2. Trimming removed 4 bases from V and 0 bases from J; junction bases left unmatched: 3. CDR1 and CDR2 (germline): SGHTS, YDEGEE. The CDR3 has 16 residues. This chain's CDR3 is CASSLGLAGSTDTQYF. In DNA form, the CDR3 reads TGTGCCAGCAGCCTCGGACTAGCGGGAAGCACAGATACGCAGTATTTT.

The CDR3: CAWRGKTGGLYEQYF. CDR3 nucleotides: TGTGCCTGGAGGGGTAAGACAGGGGGTCTCTACGAGCAGTACTTC. The rearrangement links TRBV30 to TRBJ2-7, with 9 nucleotides matching TRBD1. CDR1 and CDR2 (germline): GTSNPN, SVGIG (reference sequence). This CDR3 comprises 15 residues. V was pared by 3 bases and J by 3 bases, with 9 bases of the junction left unmatched.

The V gene is TRBV4-1, the J gene TRBJ2-2; no definite D call. V lost 7 bases to trimming and J lost 6 bases, with 12 bases between them. From germline, CDR1 is MGHRA and CDR2 YSYEKL. CDR3 length equals 13 residues. DNA of the CDR3: TGCGCCAGCAAGTATGGAATGGCCGGGGAGCTGTTTTTT. It encodes CASKYGMAGELFF.

The V call is TRBV6-5, the J call TRBJ1-2, with D perhaps matching TRBD1 (5 bases). CDR3 length equals 13 residues. V shed 0 bases and J shed 3 bases, with 5 bases lying between them. Germline lookup yields CDR1 MNHEY and CDR2 SVGAGI. Here the CDR3 DNA reads TGTGCCAGCAGTTACTCGGGGGACTATGGCTACACCTTC. Its protein product is CASSYSGDYGYTF.

Details on this clone: Germline and junction disagree at one end, which may indicate a read error. The chain carries TRBV27 and TRBJ2-1, with TRBD2 matching over 9 bases. The CDR3 extends over 12 amino acids. Germline CDR1 is MNHEY and CDR2 is SMNVEV (reference sequence). The chain's CDR3 is CASSSGGGTSLF. As DNA, the CDR3 is TGTGCCAGCAGTTCCGGGGGGGGGACTAGCCTCTTC.

The chain is built from TRBV11-2 and TRBJ1-1; D not certain. The V gene lost 3 bases and the J gene lost 6 bases, with 23 bases spanning the gap. Germline assignment: CDR1 SGHAT and CDR2 FQNNGV. The CDR3 spans 17 residues. The CDR3 here is CASSLFRSVSWFPEAFF. In DNA form, the CDR3 reads TGTGCCAGCAGCTTGTTCAGGTCGGTTAGTTGGTTCCCTGAAGCTTTCTTT.